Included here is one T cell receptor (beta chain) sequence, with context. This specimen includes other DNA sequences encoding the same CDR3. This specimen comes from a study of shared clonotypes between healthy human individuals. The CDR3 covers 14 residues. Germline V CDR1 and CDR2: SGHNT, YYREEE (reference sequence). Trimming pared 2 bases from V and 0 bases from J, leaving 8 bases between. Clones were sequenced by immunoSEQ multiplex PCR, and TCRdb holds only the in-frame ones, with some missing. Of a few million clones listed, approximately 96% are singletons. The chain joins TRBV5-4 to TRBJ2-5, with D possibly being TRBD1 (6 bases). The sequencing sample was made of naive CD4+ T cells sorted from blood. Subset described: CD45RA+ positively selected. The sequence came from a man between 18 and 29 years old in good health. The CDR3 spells CASSFDRYQETQYF. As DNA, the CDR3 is TGTGCCAGCAGCTTTGACAGGTACCAAGAGACCCAGTACTTC.